The T cell receptor beta chain described here comes from a study of OX40 agonist ivuxolimab in advanced cancers. Study-level information: Patients treated during dose escalation were battling hepatocellular carcinoma, melanoma, renal cell or head and neck cancer. Study outcomes and limitations: The mean number of expanded clones was higher in CD8+ T cells than in CD4+.

Details on this clone: Its cognate antigen is unknown.

Germline CDR1 is ENHRY and CDR2 is SYGVKD. The CDR3 is 18 amino acids. The germline V and J ends were trimmed by 5 bases and 3 bases, with 20 bases remaining between them. The data were produced by immunoSEQ multiplex PCR, yet TCRdb's version contains in-frame clones alone and is incomplete. The table lists about 64,000 clones, roughly 87% of them singletons. The TCR sequence derives from an adult with an advanced solid tumor such as melanoma, head and neck, liver or kidney cancer. The chain employs TRBV10-3 and TRBJ2-6; D may be TRBD2 (5 bases). This sample comprised CD4+ or CD8+ T cells sorted from blood, obtained in a trial of the OX40 agonist ivuxolimab. CDR3 region: CAISPEAAHTFGANVLTF. DNA for the CDR3: TGTGCCATCAGTCCAGAAGCGGCACACACTTTTGGGGCCAACGTCCTGACTTTC.